The rows below give T cell receptor beta chains drawn from one sample of a study of blood T cell repertoires in COVID-19. Repertoires were generated with immunoSEQ multiplex PCR, while TCRdb's copy carries only in-frame clones and drops some. The sample carries about 110,000 clones, 70% to 80% recorded once. Sequences were obtained from peripheral blood. Every receptor here comes from a human donor with acute or convalescent COVID-19. The donor label of this sample is uncertain. Both conserved end residues are part of each CDR3. Fields, in order: CDR3 length, D gene, clone size, J gene, V gene, CDR3 DNA, CDR3 protein. A D gene is named only where the DNA matches it firmly. The size of a clone is reported for some rows only, either as once, few or many, or as a class for expanded clones.

cdr3_length: 15
d_call: -
clone_size: -
j_call: TRBJ1-3
v_call: TRBV25-1
cdr3_nt: TGTGCCAGCAGTGAGAGGCAACTAGCTGGAAACACCATATATTTT
cdr3_aa: CASSERQLAGNTIYF

cdr3_length: 13
d_call: -
clone_size: -
j_call: TRBJ1-2
v_call: TRBV4-1
cdr3_nt: TGCGCCAGCAGCCAAGATACGCAGGATGGCTACACCTTC
cdr3_aa: CASSQDTQDGYTF

cdr3_length: 16
d_call: -
clone_size: -
j_call: TRBJ1-4
v_call: TRBV3-1/TRBV3-2
cdr3_nt: TGTGCCAGCAGCCAAGATAGCAAGGCCAGGGGAGAAAAACTGTTTTTT
cdr3_aa: CASSQDSKARGEKLFF

cdr3_length: 14
d_call: -
clone_size: -
j_call: TRBJ1-6
v_call: TRBV2
cdr3_nt: TGTGCCAGCAGTGAACAGGGTTTGAATTCACCCCTCCACTTT
cdr3_aa: CASSEQGLNSPLHF

cdr3_length: 14
d_call: TRBD1
clone_size: -
j_call: TRBJ2-5
v_call: TRBV28
cdr3_nt: TGTGCCAGCAGTACCGGACAGGGTCAAGAGACCCAGTACTTC
cdr3_aa: CASSTGQGQETQYF

cdr3_length: 15
d_call: TRBD2
clone_size: -
j_call: TRBJ2-1
v_call: TRBV5-4
cdr3_nt: TGTGCCAGCAGCCCGGGACTAGCGGGGGACAATGAGCAGTTCTTC
cdr3_aa: CASSPGLAGDNEQFF

cdr3_length: 16
d_call: TRBD1
clone_size: -
j_call: TRBJ2-2
v_call: TRBV28
cdr3_nt: TGTGCCAGCAGTCCATCGACAGGGGGCGGAACCGGGGAGCTGTTTTTT
cdr3_aa: CASSPSTGGGTGELFF

cdr3_length: 12
d_call: -
clone_size: -
j_call: TRBJ2-5
v_call: TRBV2
cdr3_nt: TGTGCCAGCAGTGCACTTCAAGAGACCCAGTACTTC
cdr3_aa: CASSALQETQYF

cdr3_length: 15
d_call: TRBD1
clone_size: -
j_call: TRBJ1-1
v_call: TRBV7-2
cdr3_nt: TGTGCCAGCAGTCGTACAACCGGGACAGGCACTGAAGCTTTCTTT
cdr3_aa: CASSRTTGTGTEAFF

cdr3_length: 14
d_call: -
clone_size: few
j_call: TRBJ1-5
v_call: TRBV7-9
cdr3_nt: TGTGCCAGCAGCTTGCGGCAGAAGAATCAGCCCCAGCATTTT
cdr3_aa: CASSLRQKNQPQHF

cdr3_length: 16
d_call: TRBD1
clone_size: once
j_call: TRBJ1-2
v_call: TRBV3-1/TRBV3-2
cdr3_nt: TGTGCCAGCAGCCCCTCTACCGGGACAGGGGGCATTGGCTACACCTTC
cdr3_aa: CASSPSTGTGGIGYTF

cdr3_length: 14
d_call: -
clone_size: -
j_call: TRBJ1-3
v_call: TRBV2
cdr3_nt: TGTGCCAGCAGTGACGTTGGGGGCGGAAACACCATATATTTT
cdr3_aa: CASSDVGGGNTIYF

cdr3_length: 15
d_call: TRBD1
clone_size: few
j_call: TRBJ2-1
v_call: TRBV7-2
cdr3_nt: TGTGCCAGCAGCTCTGACAGGGGGTCTCACAATGAGCAGTTCTTC
cdr3_aa: CASSSDRGSHNEQFF

cdr3_length: 11
d_call: -
clone_size: -
j_call: TRBJ2-1
v_call: TRBV11-2
cdr3_nt: TGTGCCAGCAGCTCTAACAATGAGCAGTTCTTC
cdr3_aa: CASSSNNEQFF

cdr3_length: 16
d_call: TRBD1
clone_size: -
j_call: TRBJ1-5
v_call: TRBV28
cdr3_nt: TGTGCCAGCAGTGACCCCCCCGGGACAGATAATCAGCCCCAGCATTTT
cdr3_aa: CASSDPPGTDNQPQHF

cdr3_length: 16
d_call: TRBD2
clone_size: -
j_call: TRBJ2-2
v_call: TRBV18
cdr3_nt: TGTGCCAGCTCACCACCAGGCCTAGCGGGGACCGGGGAGCTGTTTTTT
cdr3_aa: CASSPPGLAGTGELFF

cdr3_length: 13
d_call: -
clone_size: -
j_call: TRBJ1-4
v_call: TRBV9
cdr3_nt: TGTGCCAGCAGCCCGCCCGAGGATGAAAAACTGTTTTTT
cdr3_aa: CASSPPEDEKLFF

cdr3_length: 14
d_call: TRBD1
clone_size: -
j_call: TRBJ1-1
v_call: TRBV7-2
cdr3_nt: TGTGCCAGCAGCCCAGGGGGCCTCGGCACTGAAGCTTTCTTT
cdr3_aa: CASSPGGLGTEAFF

cdr3_length: 13
d_call: -
clone_size: once
j_call: TRBJ2-7
v_call: TRBV6-2/TRBV6-3
cdr3_nt: TGTGCCAGCAGTTACTCCAGCGCGCTTTCGTCTAGCTTC
cdr3_aa: CASSYSSALSSSF

cdr3_length: 13
d_call: -
clone_size: -
j_call: TRBJ1-2
v_call: TRBV18
cdr3_nt: TGTGCCAGCTCACCAGAGGGAAAGGGCGGCTACACCTTC
cdr3_aa: CASSPEGKGGYTF

cdr3_length: 15
d_call: -
clone_size: -
j_call: TRBJ2-5
v_call: TRBV25-1
cdr3_nt: TGTGCCAGCAGTGAAGAACAGGCTTGGGTGGAGACCCAGTACTTC
cdr3_aa: CASSEEQAWVETQYF

cdr3_length: 17
d_call: TRBD1
clone_size: -
j_call: TRBJ2-1
v_call: TRBV14
cdr3_nt: TGTGCCAGCAGCCAAGGGAGGGACAGGGGCGACTACAATGAGCAGTTCTTC
cdr3_aa: CASSQGRDRGDYNEQFF

cdr3_length: 12
d_call: -
clone_size: once
j_call: TRBJ2-1
v_call: TRBV12-3/TRBV12-4
cdr3_nt: TGTGCCAGCACGACTAGGCGTAGGGAGCAGTTCTTC
cdr3_aa: CASTTRRREQFF

cdr3_length: 13
d_call: TRBD1
clone_size: few
j_call: TRBJ2-5
v_call: TRBV18
cdr3_nt: TGTGCCAGCTCATCGGGACAGCAAGAGACCCAGTACTTC
cdr3_aa: CASSSGQQETQYF

cdr3_length: 14
d_call: -
clone_size: many
j_call: TRBJ1-1
v_call: TRBV2
cdr3_nt: TGTGCCAGCAGTGACGGGGAGTTGAACACTGAAGCTTTCTTT
cdr3_aa: CASSDGELNTEAFF

cdr3_length: 17
d_call: -
clone_size: -
j_call: TRBJ2-5
v_call: TRBV4-1
cdr3_nt: TGCGCCAGCAGCCGAAAAGAGTCTAGCATTGGTGGGGAGACCCAGTACTTC
cdr3_aa: CASSRKESSIGGETQYF